The clone carrying this TCR beta chain was picked up many times. The antigen is not known. The sample belongs to a study of regulatory T cells in long-lasting Graves disease. Study-wide findings and caveats: Persistent cases of Graves' showed reduced TCR diversity relative to newly diagnosed patients. Persistent disease was characterized by preferential usage of TRBV28, TRBJ1-2 and TRBJ2-5.

As for time point: newly diagnosed GD, antithyroid drugs for less than 3 months. Following extraction of RNA from PBMCs, that RNA was used to make the TCR library. Guidelines of the American Thyroid Association were used to diagnose Graves' disease. As collected, the peripheral blood samples measured roughly 10 milliliters each and went into EDTA tubes. This CDR3 contains 13 residues. V lost 2 bases and J lost 3, with 7 bases in between. Germline V gene lookup returns CDR1 SQVTM and CDR2 ANQGSEA. Arm-PCR of CDR3 regions with iRepertoire HTBI primers generated TCR beta libraries. TCRdb reprocessed the multiplex PCR reads with MiXCR, giving one entry per CDR3 protein. This table has under 300,000 distinct CDR3 sequences, 20% appearing once.

Here the sequenced sample was peripheral blood mononuclear cells (PBMCs), taken at new diagnosis, from a patient treated with antithyroid drugs. This chain joins TRBV29-1 and TRBJ2-2; D call uncertain. The TCR originated in a female donor with Graves disease. The CDR3 loop is CSVEQPYTGELFF. CDR3 sequence (DNA): TGCAGCGTTGAACAACCCTACACCGGGGAGCTGTTTTTT.